The table lists the clone carrying this T cell receptor (beta chain) with many counts. Antigen: not known. Separate cDNA molecules received unique molecular identifiers, which the library attached to them. As handled by the study authors: With a range of about 23,224 to 750,000, the median per sample was around 96,000 TCRs. Via MiXCR, TCRdb re-called the RACE reads, giving one row per CDR3 protein. What appears here as the V and J calls and clone size reflects TCRdb's work, not the paper's. The sample holds 50,000 to 65,000 distinct CDR3 sequences, about 7% seen once. This entry is derived from a study of human T cells and chemical hapten exposure. Sample time point: pre-sensitization, week 0. Treatment described: therapeutic diphenylcyclopropenone sensitization with weekly scalp DPC. Unfractionated whole blood was the source from which total RNA was extracted. Findings and limits, study-wide: No shift was seen in TCRs above 1 in 1000 frequency with DPC sensitization.

Losses at the gene ends were 6 bases for V and 4 bases for J; bases not matched to a gene: 11. The CDR3 totals 15 residues. Germline loops: CDR1 DFQATT, CDR2 SNEGSKA (reference sequence). Material: whole blood, obtained in connection with sensitization to the hapten diphenylcyclopropenone (DPC). This sequence originates from a woman aged 25 to 39 with alopecia areata. Some clones in this sample may be carry-over from other donors' samples. The gene calls are TRBV20-1 and TRBJ2-7; TRBD2 aligns across 11 bases. The CDR3 region is CSATTPLAGVYEQYF. The CDR3 DNA sequence: TGCAGTGCGACCACCCCACTAGCGGGGGTTTACGAGCAGTACTTC.